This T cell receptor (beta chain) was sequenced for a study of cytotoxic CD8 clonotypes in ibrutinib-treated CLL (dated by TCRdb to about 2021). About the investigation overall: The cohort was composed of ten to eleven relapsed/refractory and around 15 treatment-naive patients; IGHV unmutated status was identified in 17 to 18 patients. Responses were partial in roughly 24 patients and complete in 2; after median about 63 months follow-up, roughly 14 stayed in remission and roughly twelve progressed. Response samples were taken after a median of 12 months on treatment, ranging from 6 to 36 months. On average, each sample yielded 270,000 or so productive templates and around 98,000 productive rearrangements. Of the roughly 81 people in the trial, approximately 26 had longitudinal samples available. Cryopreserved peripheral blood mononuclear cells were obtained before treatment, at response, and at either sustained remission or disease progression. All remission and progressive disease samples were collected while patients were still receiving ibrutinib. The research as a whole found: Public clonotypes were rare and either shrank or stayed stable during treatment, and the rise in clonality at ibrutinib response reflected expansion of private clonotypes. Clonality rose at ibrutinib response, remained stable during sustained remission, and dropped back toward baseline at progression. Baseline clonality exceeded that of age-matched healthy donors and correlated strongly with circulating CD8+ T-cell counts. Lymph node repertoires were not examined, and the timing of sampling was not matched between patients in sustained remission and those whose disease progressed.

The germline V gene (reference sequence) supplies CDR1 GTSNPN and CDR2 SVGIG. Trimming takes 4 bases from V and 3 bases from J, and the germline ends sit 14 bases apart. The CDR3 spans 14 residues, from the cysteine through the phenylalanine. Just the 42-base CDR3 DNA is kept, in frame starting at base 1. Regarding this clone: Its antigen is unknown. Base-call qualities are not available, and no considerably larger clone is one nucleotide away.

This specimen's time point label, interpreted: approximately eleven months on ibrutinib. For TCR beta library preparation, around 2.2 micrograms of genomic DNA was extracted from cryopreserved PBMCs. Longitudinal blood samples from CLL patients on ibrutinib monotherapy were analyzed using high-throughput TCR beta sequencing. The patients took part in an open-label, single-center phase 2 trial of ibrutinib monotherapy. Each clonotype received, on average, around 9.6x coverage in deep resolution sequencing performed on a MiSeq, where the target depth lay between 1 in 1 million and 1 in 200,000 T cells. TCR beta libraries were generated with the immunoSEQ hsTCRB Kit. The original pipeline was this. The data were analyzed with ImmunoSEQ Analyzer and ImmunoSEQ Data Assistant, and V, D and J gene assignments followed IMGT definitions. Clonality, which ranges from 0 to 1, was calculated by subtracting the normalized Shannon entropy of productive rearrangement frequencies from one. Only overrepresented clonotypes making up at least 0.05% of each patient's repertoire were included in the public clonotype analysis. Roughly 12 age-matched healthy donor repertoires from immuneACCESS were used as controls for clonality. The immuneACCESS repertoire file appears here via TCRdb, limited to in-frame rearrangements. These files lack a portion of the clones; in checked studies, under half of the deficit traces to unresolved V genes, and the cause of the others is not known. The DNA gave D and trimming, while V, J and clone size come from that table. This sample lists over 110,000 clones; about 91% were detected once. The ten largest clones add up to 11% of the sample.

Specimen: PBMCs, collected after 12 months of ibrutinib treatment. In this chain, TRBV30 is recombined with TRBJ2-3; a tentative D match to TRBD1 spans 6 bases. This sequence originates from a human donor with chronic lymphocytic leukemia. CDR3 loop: CAWNGQTKTDTQYF. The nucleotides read TGTGCCTGGAACGGACAGACTAAGACAGATACGCAGTATTTT.